This T cell receptor (beta chain) was identified in a study of response to subunit inactivated influenza vaccine. Study outcomes and limitations: Authors suggested each seasonal flu vaccination may recruit only limited numbers of new T cells.

TCRdb re-derived calls from the RT-PCR reads in MiXCR, one entry per CDR3 protein. Among 150,000 or so distinct CDR3 sequences, about a tenth were seen once, and the ten largest hold approximately 13%. CDR3 size: 15 residues. Germline V CDR1 and CDR2: DFQATT, SNEGSKA (reference sequence). Germline trimming cut 1 base from V and 8 bases from J; bases unmatched to any gene: 7. This clonotype was observed a handful of times. The target antigen is unknown. This clonotype was obtained from a man aged 50-60 years who received an inactivated influenza vaccine. The chain joins TRBV20-1 to TRBJ2-3, with TRBD2 identical over 12 bases. The sample in question was non-naive T cells sorted from PBMCs, obtained roughly 48 days after vaccination. CDR3 sequence reads: CSARVASGGGPTQYF. In DNA, the CDR3 is TGCAGTGCTAGAGTGGCTAGCGGGGGGGGGCCTACGCAGTATTTT.